This TCR beta chain was recorded in a study of blood T cell repertoires in COVID-19. About the research overall: Some COVID-19 samples were acute and others convalescent; all came from the United States, Italy and Spain. Sample material is recorded as cDNA or gDNA derived from T cells, B-cell-depleted T cells, or PBMCs.

How the authors handled the data: Estimated nucleated cell counts came from reference gene primer amplification. Sequencing used immunoSEQ multiplex PCR; TCRdb keeps in-frame clones, though not all of them. That table furnishes V, J and clone size, whereas the DNA furnished D and trimming. This table has 350,000 or so clones, roughly nine tenths appearing once. Seattle's enrolled individuals joined amid active infection and were then monitored longitudinally. Germline-derived CDR1 and CDR2 are LNHDA and SQIVND (reference sequence). After removal of 4 bases from V and 5 bases from J, the junction contained 8 bases not matched to a gene. The CDR3 consists of 16 residues.

Material: peripheral blood. The V call is TRBV19, the J call TRBJ1-5; 10 bases match TRBD1. The receptor was derived from a woman aged 55 to 70 with COVID-19, enrolled during active disease. The CDR3 is CASSTRDRGADQPQHF. The DNA of the CDR3 is TGTGCCAGTAGTACCCGGGACAGGGGAGCGGATCAGCCCCAGCATTTT.